The 8 T cell receptor beta chains below were found in one sample sequenced in a study of cytomegalovirus exposure and HLA in healthy donors. It was with 60 Vbeta and 13 Jbeta primers that the PCR ran. Clones were read by immunoSEQ multiplex PCR, and TCRdb kept only the in-frame ones, dropping some. Of about 200,000 clones in the sample, 79% were seen once. Sequenced input: PBMCs. The receptors stem from a girl under 18 in good health and CMV-seropositive.

This rearrangement joins TRBV11-2 to TRBJ1-1; D might be TRBD1 (5 bases). The CDR3 is made up of 16 amino acids. Trimming shortened V by 1 base and J by 0 bases, and 12 bases separated the two germline ends. CDR1 is SGHAT and CDR2 is FQNNGV in the germline V gene. The DNA of the CDR3 is TGTGCCAGCAGCTTAGGGAGGGGCAGGGTGAACACTGAAGCTTTCTTT. This codes for CASSLGRGRVNTEAFF.

J is TRBJ2-7 and V is TRBV6-1, with 10 nucleotides matching TRBD2. Unmatched junction bases numbered 3, after V lost 2 bases and J lost 2 bases. CDR3 size: 15 residues. CDR1 and CDR2 from the germline V gene are MNHNS and SASEGT. The CDR3 DNA reads as TGTGCCAGCAGTGAACTAGCGGGGGCGACCTACGAGCAGTACTTC. It yields the protein CASSELAGATYEQYF.

The genes are TRBV13 and TRBJ1-1; TRBD1 is a possible D gene (6 bases). The CDR3 extends over 15 amino acids. V was clipped by 5 bases and J by 3 bases, with 16 bases between them. CDR1 and CDR2 (germline): PRHDT, FYEKMQ (reference sequence). For the CDR3, the DNA is TGTGCCAGCAGCCCCAGGGGTTCTGGGGACACTGAAGCTTTCTTT. Translation: CASSPRGSGDTEAFF. The full variable domain, rest sourced from reference TRBV13 and TRBJ1-1, is AAGVIQSPRHLIKEKRETATLKCYPIPRHDTVYWYQQGPGQDPQFLISFYEKMQSDKGSIPDRFSAQQFSDYHSELNMSSLELGDSALYFCASSPRGSGDTEAFFGQGTRLTVV.

V usage is TRBV5-8 and J usage is TRBJ2-3, with 8 bases aligning to TRBD1. The germline gives CDR1 SGHTS, CDR2 YDEGEE. CDR3 length: 15 residues. Germline trimming cut 7 bases from V and 2 bases from J; bases unmatched to any gene: 9. The CDR3: CASGRTGTVTDTQYF. Here the CDR3 DNA reads TGTGCCAGCGGCAGGACAGGGACGGTCACAGATACGCAGTATTTT. Using reference TRBV5-8 and TRBJ2-3 for the parts outside the CDR3, the full variable domain is EAGVTQSPTHLIKTRGQQATLRCSPISGHTSVYWYQQALGLGLQFLLWYDEGEERNRGNFPPRFSGRQFPNYSSELNVNALELEDSALYLCASGRTGTVTDTQYFGPGTRLTVL.

The V and J genes are TRBV19 and TRBJ1-1; D remains unclear. V was shortened by 1 base and J by 1 base, with 7 bases between the two germline ends. Germline CDR1 reads LNHDA; CDR2 reads SQIVND (reference sequence). The CDR3 is 14 residues long. CDR3 sequence: CASSIVSQNTEAFF. The CDR3, as DNA: TGTGCCAGTAGTATAGTCAGTCAGAACACTGAAGCTTTCTTT.

The chain combines TRBV9 with TRBJ2-3, with D possibly being TRBD2 (7 bases). Deletions cut 5 bases from V and 4 bases from J, with 20 bases between. Per germline, CDR1 SGDLS and CDR2 YYNGEE. CDR3 length: 16 amino acids. Here the CDR3 DNA reads TGTGCCAGCAGTGTAAGTGGCGGGGGCCCGTCAGATACGCAGTATTTT. Amino acid sequence: CASSVSGGGPSDTQYF.

The chain combines TRBV27 with TRBJ2-1; TRBD2 matches at 13 bases. Germline CDR1 and CDR2: MNHEY and SMNVEV (reference sequence). This CDR3 has 19 residues. Germline trimming cut 3 bases from V and 9 bases from J; bases unmatched to any gene: 17. In DNA form, the CDR3 reads TGTGCCAGCAGTTTTCCGACTAGCGGGGGGTTCGGCTCCCGTGTTGAGCAGTTCTTC. The encoded protein is CASSFPTSGGFGSRVEQFF.

The CDR3 region has the DNA TGCGCCAGCAGCCAAGCTCCGTACCAAGAGACCCAGTACTTC. Its protein product is CASSQAPYQETQYF. The V gene is TRBV4-1, the J gene TRBJ2-5; no firm D call. Germline CDR1 and CDR2: MGHRA and YSYEKL. Trimming removed 1 base at V and 0 bases at J, with 6 bases between. The CDR3 length is 14 residues.